This TCR beta chain is from a study of graft-versus-host responses after intestinal transplantation. Across the study: Multivisceral, liver-intestinal, or isolated intestinal grafts were transplanted into recipients.

CDR3 size: 14 residues. Germline V gene lookup returns CDR1 SGHVS and CDR2 FQNEAQ. V lost 5 bases and J lost 3; bases outside the gene matches: 4. Assay: immunoSEQ multiplex PCR; the TCRdb copy retains only in-frame clones and omits some. This sample yields 40,000 or so clones, of which nearly 90% are seen a single time; around 6.9% belongs to the top ten. The sample holds one count of this clone. This clonotype originated in a human patient who received an intestinal transplant, so some T cells may come from the graft donor. The starting material was PBMCs, obtained 267 days after transplant. The chain recombines TRBV7-8 with TRBJ2-1; 7 bases match TRBD2. CDR3 sequence: CASSERGYYNEQFF. The CDR3, as DNA: TGTGCCAGCAGCGAGCGGGGCTACTACAATGAGCAGTTCTTC.